These T cell receptor beta chains were read from a single sample in a study of CD8+ T cells in alopecia areata. Only in-frame clones appear in the TCRdb table, and some are missing; sequencing was by immunoSEQ multiplex PCR. Among about 180,000 clones listed, 51% were seen once. The specimen comprised CD8+ T cells sorted from blood, sampled at roughly week 53, from a patient treated with tofacitinib. The receptors shown here come from a human donor with alopecia areata. CDR3s include the opening cysteine and the closing phenylalanine or tryptophan. The D gene is left open where the match is weak. Expanded clones are given a class, and other clones once, few, many or no size at all.

TRBJ2-5 - - TRBV30 TGTGCCTGGTCTGGCGAGAACCAGGAGACCCAGTACTTC CAWSGENQETQYF
TRBJ1-2 few - TRBV10-3 TGTGCCATCAGTGATAAGGTGGATGGCTACACCTTC CAISDKVDGYTF
TRBJ1-2 few - TRBV27 TGTGCCAGCAGTCCAACCCTTTGGGGGTTTGGCTACACCTTC CASSPTLWGFGYTF
TRBJ1-1 - - TRBV27 TGTGCCAGCAGCTTACACCCGAACACTGAAGCTTTCTTT CASSLHPNTEAFF
TRBJ2-1 - - TRBV4-3 TGCGCCAGCAGCCAGTTTGGTTGGAATGAGCAGTTCTTC CASSQFGWNEQFF
TRBJ1-3 few - TRBV9 TGTGCCAGCAGCGCGACTGGAAACACCATATATTTT CASSATGNTIYF
TRBJ2-1 - TRBD1 TRBV30 TGTGCCTGGAGTCGGGACAGCCCCAATGAGCAGTTCTTC CAWSRDSPNEQFF
TRBJ1-1 few - TRBV29-1 TGCAGCGTTTTGGTAGACATACCTGAAGCTTTCTTT CSVLVDIPEAFF
TRBJ2-1 few TRBD2 TRBV5-4 TGTGCCAGCAGCCGGGAGGGGGAAGATGAGCAGTTCTTC CASSREGEDEQFF
TRBJ1-3 few - TRBV13 TGTGCCAGCAGCTCGGGTGGAAACACCATATATTTT CASSSGGNTIYF
TRBJ1-1 few - TRBV5-1 TGCGCCAGCAGCTACGGCCCAAACACTGAAGCTTTCTTT CASSYGPNTEAFF
TRBJ1-1 - - TRBV13 TGTGCCAGCAGCTCTGCGGGACGGAACACTGAAGCTTTCTTT CASSSAGRNTEAFF
TRBJ2-4 few TRBD1 TRBV15 TGTGCCACCAGACAACTTATGACAGGGATTAGAAACATTCAGTACTTC CATRQLMTGIRNIQYF
TRBJ1-2 - TRBD1 TRBV11-2 TGTGCCAGCAGCTTAGTTGGGACAGCCTATGGCTACACCTTC CASSLVGTAYGYTF
TRBJ2-1 - - TRBV5-6 TGTGCCAGCAGCTTGGGGAGTTACAATGAGCAGTTCTTC CASSLGSYNEQFF
TRBJ2-2 - - TRBV29-1 TGCGTCGCGGAACACAACACCGGGGAGCTGTTTTTT CVAEHNTGELFF
TRBJ2-3 - TRBD1 TRBV13 TGTGCCAGCAGCTTAGAGGGGGCGGATACGCAGTATTTT CASSLEGADTQYF
TRBJ2-7 - TRBD2 TRBV7-9 TGTGCCAGCAGCTATAGCGGGGGGACCTACGAGCAGTACTTC CASSYSGGTYEQYF
TRBJ2-7 - - TRBV30 TGTGCCTGGACCCCCCGGGAGTCCCGGGAGCAGTACTTC CAWTPRESREQYF
TRBJ2-1 - - TRBV6-5 TGTGCCAGCAGAATTGAGACAGAAAACTACAATGAGCAGTTCTTC CASRIETENYNEQFF
TRBJ2-2 - - TRBV10-3 TGTGCCCCCACAGGGCATACCTCGAACACCGGGGAGCTGTTTTTT CAPTGHTSNTGELFF
TRBJ2-5 - - TRBV4-1 TGCGCCAGCAGCCAGGAGGGGGAAGAGACCCAGTACTTC CASSQEGEETQYF
TRBJ2-2 few - TRBV29-1 TGCAGCGTTGGGGGCCACACCGGGGAGCTGTTTTTT CSVGGHTGELFF
TRBJ2-1 - - TRBV7-9 TGTGCCAGCAGCTTAGGAGGCTCCTACAATGAGCAGTTCTTC CASSLGGSYNEQFF
TRBJ1-1 few - TRBV5-1 TGCGCCAGCAGCTTGGGCATGAACACTGAAGCTTTCTTT CASSLGMNTEAFF
TRBJ2-7 - - TRBV11-2 TGTGCCAGCAGCTTGATCCCATACGAGCAGTACTTC CASSLIPYEQYF
TRBJ1-4 - - TRBV30 TGTGCCTGCCTAGGAGGGGGGACACGTATTTTT CACLGGGTRIF